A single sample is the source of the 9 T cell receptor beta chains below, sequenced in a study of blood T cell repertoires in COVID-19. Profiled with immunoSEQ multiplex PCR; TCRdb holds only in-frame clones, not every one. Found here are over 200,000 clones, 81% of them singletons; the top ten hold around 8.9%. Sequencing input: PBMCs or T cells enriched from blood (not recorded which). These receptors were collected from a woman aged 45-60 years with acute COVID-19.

For the CDR3, the DNA is TGTGCCAGCAGCCCGCTTGCAGGGGCCCTAGTGGTGGGGGGCTACACCTTC. Encoded protein: CASSPLAGALVVGGYTF. The chain combines TRBV7-2 with TRBJ1-2, with D possibly being TRBD1 (6 bases). Trimming took off 5 bases at V and 8 bases at J, with 27 bases between the two ends. CDR1 is SGHTA and CDR2 is FQGNSA in the germline V gene. The CDR3 contains 17 residues. The full variable domain, completed using reference TRBV7-2 and TRBJ1-2, is GAGVSQSPSNKVTEKGKDVELRCDPISGHTALYWYRQSLGQGLEFLIYFQGNSAPDKSGLPSDRFSAERTGGSVSTLTIQRTQQEDSAVYLCASSPLAGALVVGGYTFGSGTRLTVV.

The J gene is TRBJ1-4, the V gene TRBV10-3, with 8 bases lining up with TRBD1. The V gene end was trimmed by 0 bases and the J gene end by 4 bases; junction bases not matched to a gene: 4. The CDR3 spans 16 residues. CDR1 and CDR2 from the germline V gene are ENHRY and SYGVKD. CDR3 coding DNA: TGTGCCATCAGTGAGTCGCCGGGACAGGTTAATGAAAAACTGTTTTTT. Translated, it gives CAISESPGQVNEKLFF.

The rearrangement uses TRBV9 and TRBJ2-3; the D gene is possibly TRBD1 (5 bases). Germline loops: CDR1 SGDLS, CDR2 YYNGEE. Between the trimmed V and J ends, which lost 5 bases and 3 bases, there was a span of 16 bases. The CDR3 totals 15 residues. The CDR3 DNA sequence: TGTGCCAGCAGTTATGGGGCCGGCAGTACAGATACGCAGTATTTT. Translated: CASSYGAGSTDTQYF.

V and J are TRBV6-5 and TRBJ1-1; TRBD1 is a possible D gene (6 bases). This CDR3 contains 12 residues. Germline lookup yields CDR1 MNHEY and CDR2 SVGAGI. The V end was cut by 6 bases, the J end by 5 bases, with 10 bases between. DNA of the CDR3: TGTGCCAGCAGCCAAGGGACAACTGAAGCTTTCTTT. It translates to CASSQGTTEAFF.

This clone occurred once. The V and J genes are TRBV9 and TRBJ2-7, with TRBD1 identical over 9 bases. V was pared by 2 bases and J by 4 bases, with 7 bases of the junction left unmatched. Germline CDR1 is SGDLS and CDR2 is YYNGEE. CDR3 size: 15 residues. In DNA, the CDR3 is TGTGCCAGCAGCGTTTATCCCGGGACAGGGTACGAGCAGTACTTC. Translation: CASSVYPGTGYEQYF. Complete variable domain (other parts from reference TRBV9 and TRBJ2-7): DSGVTQTPKHLITATGQRVTLRCSPRSGDLSVYWYQQSLDQGLQFLIQYYNGEERAKGNILERFSAQQFPDLHSELNLSSLELGDSALYFCASSVYPGTGYEQYFGPGTRLTVT.

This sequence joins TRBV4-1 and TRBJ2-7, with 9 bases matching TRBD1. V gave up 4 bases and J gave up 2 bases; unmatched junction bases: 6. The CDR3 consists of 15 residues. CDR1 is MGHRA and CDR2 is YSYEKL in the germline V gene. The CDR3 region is CASSPGQGPTYEQYF. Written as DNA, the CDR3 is TGCGCCAGCAGCCCCGGACAGGGGCCAACCTACGAGCAGTACTTC.

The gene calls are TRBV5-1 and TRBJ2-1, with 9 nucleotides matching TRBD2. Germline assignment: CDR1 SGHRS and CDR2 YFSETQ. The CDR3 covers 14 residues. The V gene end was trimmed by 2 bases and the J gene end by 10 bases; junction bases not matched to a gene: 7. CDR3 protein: CASSFGVAGAEQFF. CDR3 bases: TGCGCCAGCAGCTTCGGTGTAGCGGGGGCGGAGCAGTTCTTC.

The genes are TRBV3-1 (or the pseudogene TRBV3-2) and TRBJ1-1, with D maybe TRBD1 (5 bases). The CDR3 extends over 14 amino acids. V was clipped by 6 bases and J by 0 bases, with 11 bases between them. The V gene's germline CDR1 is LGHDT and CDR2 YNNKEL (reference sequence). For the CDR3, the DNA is TGTGCCAGCAGTCCCGGACACATGAACACTGAAGCTTTCTTT. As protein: CASSPGHMNTEAFF.

In nucleotides, the CDR3 is TGTGCCAGCAGCAGGGGTAGCTTGGAGTACGAGCAGTACTTC. Protein product: CASSRGSLEYEQYF. The rearrangement joins TRBV7-2 to TRBJ2-7, with D possibly being TRBD1 (5 bases). CDR1 and CDR2 from the germline V gene are SGHTA and FQGNSA. There are 14 residues in the CDR3. The germline V and J ends were trimmed by 5 bases and 4 bases, with 15 bases remaining between them.